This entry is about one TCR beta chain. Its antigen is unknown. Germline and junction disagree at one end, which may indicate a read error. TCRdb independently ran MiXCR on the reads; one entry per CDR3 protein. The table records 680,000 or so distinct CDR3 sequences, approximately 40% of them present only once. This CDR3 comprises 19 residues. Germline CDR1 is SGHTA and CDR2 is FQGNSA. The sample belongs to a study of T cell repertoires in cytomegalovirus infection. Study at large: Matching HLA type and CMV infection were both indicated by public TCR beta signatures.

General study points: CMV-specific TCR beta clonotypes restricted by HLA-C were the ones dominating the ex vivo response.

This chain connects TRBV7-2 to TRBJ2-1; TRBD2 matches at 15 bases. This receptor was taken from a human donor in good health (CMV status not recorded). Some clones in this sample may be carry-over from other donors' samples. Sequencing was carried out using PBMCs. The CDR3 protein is CASSFNQRTSGRARDEQLF. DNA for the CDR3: TGTGCCAGCAGCTTTAACCAAAGGACTAGCGGGAGGGCACGCGATGAGCAGTTATTC.